The 10 T cell receptor beta chains reported below all come from one sample, sequenced in a study of cytomegalovirus exposure and HLA in healthy donors. This PCR relied on a set of 60 Vbeta primers and 13 Jbeta primers. This table comes from immunoSEQ multiplex PCR, and its TCRdb copy is limited to in-frame clones, with some not included. This table holds under 120,000 clones, 65% to 80% found once. The sample comprised PBMCs. The source is a female donor in good health and CMV-seropositive.

The J gene is TRBJ2-5, the V gene TRBV4-3, with TRBD2 matching over 8 bases. This CDR3 comprises 18 residues. The V and J ends lost 0 bases and 4 bases, in that order; junction bases with no gene match: 13. Germline CDR1 and CDR2: LGHNA and YSLEER. DNA of the CDR3: TGCGCCAGCAGCCAAGATATGGTAGCGGGGAACTCCAGAGAGACCCAGTACTTC. Its translation is CASSQDMVAGNSRETQYF.

The chain couples TRBV6-5 to TRBJ2-7; the match to TRBD2 covers 7 bases. Unmatched junction bases numbered 11, after V lost 4 bases and J lost 2 bases. This CDR3 is built from 16 residues. Germline CDR1 reads MNHEY; CDR2 reads SVGAGI. The CDR3 here is CASSSPLARATYEQYF. In DNA, the CDR3 is TGTGCCAGCAGTTCTCCACTAGCGCGAGCAACCTACGAGCAGTACTTC.

V gene TRBV7-8 combines with J gene TRBJ2-2; TRBD2 might be the D (6 bases). Germline CDR1 SGHVS, CDR2 FQNEAQ. The ends were cut back, 2 bases at V and 1 base at J, with 11 bases in the middle. The CDR3 loop spans 16 amino acids. The CDR3 loop is CASSLIGGKNTGELFF. CDR3 nucleotides: TGTGCCAGCAGCTTAATCGGGGGAAAGAACACCGGGGAGCTGTTTTTT.

V and J are TRBV28 and TRBJ2-1; D is possibly TRBD1 (5 bases). Trimming removed 3 bases from V and 4 bases from J, with 13 bases in between. The germline CDR1 and CDR2 sequences are MDHEN and SYDVKM. The length of the CDR3 is 15 residues. In DNA form, the CDR3 reads TGTGCCAGCAGTTTCCCAGGGCCTCGTTACAATGAGCAGTTCTTC. This translates into CASSFPGPRYNEQFF.

The V call is TRBV30, the J call TRBJ2-5, with unresolved D. Germline values: CDR1 GTSNPN, CDR2 SVGIG (reference sequence). This CDR3 has 13 amino acids. V was clipped by 2 bases and J by 5 bases, with 12 bases between them. Here the CDR3 reads CAWSIVASETQYF. As DNA, the CDR3 is TGTGCCTGGAGTATTGTGGCTTCGGAGACCCAGTACTTC.

The chain is built from TRBV5-1 and TRBJ2-3; 7 positions agree with TRBD2. Trimming at V came to 2 bases and at J to 2 bases, leaving 5 bases not matched to a gene. Germline CDR1 and CDR2: SGHRS and YFSETQ. CDR3 length: 15 amino acids. In DNA form, the CDR3 reads TGCGCCAGCAGCTTCCGAGCGGGAAACACAGATACGCAGTATTTT. It yields the protein CASSFRAGNTDTQYF. Looking up the rest from reference TRBV5-1 and TRBJ2-3 gives the full variable domain: KAGVTQTPRYLIKTRGQQVTLSCSPISGHRSVSWYQQTPGQGLQFLFEYFSETQRNKGNFPGRFSGRQFSNSRSEMNVSTLELGDSALYLCASSFRAGNTDTQYFGPGTRLTVL.

The chain couples TRBV5-1 to TRBJ2-3, with a tentative D call TRBD2 (5 bases). V lost 4 bases and J lost 4, with 16 bases in between. The CDR3 has 15 residues. The germline gives CDR1 SGHRS, CDR2 YFSETQ. The CDR3: CASSTALASPDTQYF. As DNA, the CDR3 is TGCGCCAGCAGCACAGCCCTAGCTTCCCCAGATACGCAGTATTTT.

The chain is built from TRBV7-3 and TRBJ2-7; possibly TRBD2 for D (7 bases). Per the germline V gene, CDR1 is SGHTA and CDR2 is FQGTGA. Trimming pared 2 bases from V and 6 bases from J, leaving 14 bases between. The CDR3 totals 14 residues. The CDR3 nucleotides are TGTGCCAGCAGCTTAGATCGGGGGGCCTCCGAGCAGTACTTC. This codes for CASSLDRGASEQYF.

This clone has only a few counts. The chain links TRBV6-6 to TRBJ2-5; D is possibly TRBD2 (7 bases). Trimming cost V 9 bases and J 4 bases, with 18 bases left between them. There are 14 residues in the CDR3. Germline V gene sequence: CDR1 MNHNY, CDR2 SVGAGI (reference sequence). CDR3 region: CASCRGGAPETQYF. The CDR3 DNA sequence: TGTGCCAGTTGCCGAGGGGGGGCCCCAGAGACCCAGTACTTC.

J is TRBJ1-1 and V is TRBV5-1; no clear D. CDR1 is SGHRS and CDR2 is YFSETQ in the germline V gene. The length of the CDR3 is 14 residues. The V end was cut by 1 base, the J end by 3 bases, with 10 bases between. CDR3 residues: CASSLLSQDTEAFF. The CDR3 nucleotides are TGCGCCAGCAGCTTGTTGTCGCAGGACACTGAAGCTTTCTTT.